A selection of T cell receptor beta chains follows, all from one sample in a study of blood T cell repertoires in COVID-19. Clones were sequenced by immunoSEQ multiplex PCR, and TCRdb holds only the in-frame ones, with some missing. The data hold about 150,000 clones, with about 92% observed a single time. Sequenced input: peripheral blood. These receptors all stem from a human donor in a cohort sampled during active COVID-19. Each CDR3 is given with its conserved first and last residue. The order of the fields is J gene, V gene, clone size, D gene, CDR3 protein, CDR3 DNA. The D gene is left open where the match is weak. Rows give clone size only sometimes, using once, few, many, or a class for an expanded clone.

TRBJ1-1	TRBV7-9	.	.	CASSQGLGAFF	TGTGCCAGCAGCCAGGGTTTAGGAGCTTTCTTT
TRBJ1-5	TRBV2	.	.	CASGQQVLQPQHF	TGTGCCAGCGGCCAACAGGTGTTACAGCCCCAGCATTTT
TRBJ1-1	TRBV3-1/TRBV3-2	.	.	CASSRKPGARRTEAFF	TGTGCCAGCAGCCGAAAGCCAGGGGCTAGGCGGACTGAAGCTTTCTTT
TRBJ2-6	TRBV2	.	.	CASSKVTAASGANVLTF	TGTGCCAGCAGTAAAGTTACAGCCGCCTCTGGGGCCAACGTCCTGACTTTC
TRBJ1-3	TRBV19	.	TRBD1	CASSIEFQGENGNTIYF	TGTGCCAGTAGTATAGAATTCCAGGGGGAGAACGGAAACACCATATATTTT
TRBJ2-2	TRBV12-3/TRBV12-4	.	.	CASREPNTGELFF	TGTGCCAGCAGAGAGCCAAACACCGGGGAGCTGTTTTTT
TRBJ2-5	TRBV29-1	.	.	CSAGQRQETQYF	TGCAGCGCCGGACAGAGACAAGAGACCCAGTACTTC
TRBJ2-2	TRBV10-2	.	TRBD1	CASNRDRGNTGELFF	TGCGCCAGCAACCGGGACAGGGGTAACACCGGGGAGCTGTTTTTT
TRBJ2-1	TRBV7-2	.	TRBD2	CASSSERGVSYNEQFF	TGTGCCAGCAGCTCGGAGCGGGGGGTTTCCTACAATGAGCAGTTCTTC
TRBJ1-5	TRBV6-5	few	TRBD1	CASIRDRGNQPQHF	TGTGCCAGCATCCGAGACAGGGGCAATCAGCCCCAGCATTTT
TRBJ1-2	TRBV3-1/TRBV3-2	.	.	CASSQETAYYGYTF	TGTGCCAGCAGCCAAGAAACAGCTTACTATGGCTACACCTTC
TRBJ1-5	TRBV20-1	.	.	CSASAQVNSNQPQHF	TGCAGTGCTAGTGCTCAGGTGAATAGCAATCAGCCCCAGCATTTT
TRBJ2-5	TRBV5-1	.	TRBD2	CASSLVSSGETQYF	TGCGCCAGCAGCTTGGTGTCTAGCGGGGAGACCCAGTACTTC
TRBJ1-2	TRBV25-1	.	.	CASSQTGGYGYTF	TGTGCCAGCAGCCAGACCGGAGGGTATGGCTACACCTTC
TRBJ2-3	TRBV6-2/TRBV6-3	.	TRBD1	CASSYEGAADTQYF	TGTGCCAGCAGTTACGAGGGGGCGGCTGATACGCAGTATTTT
TRBJ2-2	TRBV7-6	once	.	CASSLGRGRDTGELFF	TGTGCCAGCAGCTTAGGCAGGGGAAGGGACACCGGGGAGCTGTTTTTT
TRBJ1-1	TRBV6-5	.	TRBD1	CASRPDRGWNTEAFF	TGTGCCAGCAGACCCGACAGGGGGTGGAACACTGAAGCTTTCTTT
TRBJ2-3	TRBV2	.	TRBD1	CASSYDRGHTDTQYF	TGTGCCAGCAGTTACGACAGGGGGCACACAGATACGCAGTATTTT
TRBJ1-6	TRBV19	.	TRBD1	CASSNTGGNSPLHF	TGTGCCAGTAGTAACACAGGGGGGAATTCACCCCTCCACTTT
TRBJ1-1	TRBV5-1	.	.	CASQTSGVNTEAFF	TGCGCCAGCCAGACCTCAGGGGTGAACACTGAAGCTTTCTTT
TRBJ2-3	TRBV5-1	.	.	CASSSPEGGDTQYF	TGCGCCAGCAGCTCACCAGAGGGAGGAGATACGCAGTATTTT
TRBJ2-7	TRBV5-6	.	.	CASSLFEYEQYF	TGTGCCAGCAGCTTGTTCGAGTACGAGCAGTACTTC
TRBJ2-7	TRBV2	.	TRBD2	CASSASGGAYEQYF	TGTGCCAGCAGTGCGTCCGGGGGGGCTTACGAGCAGTACTTC
TRBJ2-3	TRBV7-8	.	.	CASSLAGRDTQYF	TGTGCCAGCAGCTTAGCGGGGAGAGATACGCAGTATTTT